The sequence of this T cell receptor beta chain was determined in a study of blood T cell repertoires in COVID-19. Across the study: COVID-19 samples from acute and convalescent phases originated in the United States, Italy and Spain. T cells, B-cell-depleted T cells, or PBMCs provided the cDNA or gDNA that served as material.

V was pared by 2 bases and J by 0 bases, with 8 bases between. There are 14 residues in the CDR3. Looked up from germline, CDR1 is GTSNPN and CDR2 is SVGIG (reference sequence). A note on this clone: Within the sample, other DNA sequences also encode this same CDR3.

Authors' analysis steps: The assay estimated nucleated cells by amplifying reference gene primers. Clones were sequenced by immunoSEQ multiplex PCR, and TCRdb holds only the in-frame ones, with some missing. Clone size and the V and J calls come from that table; the DNA yielded D and trimming. This table holds some 51,000 clones, approximately 90% found once. V and J are TRBV30 and TRBJ1-3, with D possibly being TRBD1 (6 bases). Sequenced sample: peripheral blood. This TCR derives from a man aged 35 to 55 with acute or convalescent COVID-19. In nucleotides, the CDR3 is TGTGCCTGGAGTCTACAGGGCTCTGGAAACACCATATATTTT. Its translation: CAWSLQGSGNTIYF. The entire variable domain, with the rest obtained from reference TRBV30 and TRBJ1-3, is as follows: SQTIHQWPATLVQPVGSPLSLECTVEGTSNPNLYWYRQAAGRGLQLLFYSVGIGQISSEVPQNLSASRPQDRQFILSSKKLLLSDSGFYLCAWSLQGSGNTIYFGEGSWLTVV.